Listed below are T cell receptor beta chains from one sample, sequenced in a study of cytomegalovirus exposure and HLA in healthy donors. Clones were sequenced by immunoSEQ multiplex PCR, and TCRdb holds only the in-frame ones, with some missing. The data hold about 87,000 clones, with nearly 80% observed a single time. Sequencing was done on a sample of PBMCs. The source is a woman between 40 and 50 years old in good health and CMV-seronegative. Each CDR3 is given with its conserved first and last residue. Each record gives: clone size, J gene, D gene, V gene, CDR3 DNA, CDR3 protein. A D gene is named only where the DNA matches it firmly. Size is omitted from some rows. Given values are once, few, many or a class for expanded clones.

clone_size: -; j_call: TRBJ2-2; d_call: -; v_call: TRBV11-3; cdr3_nt: TGTGCCAGCAGCCTCTCCGGCACCGGGGAGCTGTTTTTT; cdr3_aa: CASSLSGTGELFF
clone_size: -; j_call: TRBJ1-4; d_call: -; v_call: TRBV7-8; cdr3_nt: TGTGCCAGCAGCAGAGACAGCTTGGAAAAACTGTTTTTT; cdr3_aa: CASSRDSLEKLFF
clone_size: -; j_call: TRBJ1-6; d_call: TRBD1; v_call: TRBV5-4; cdr3_nt: TGTGCCAGCAGCTTGGAAGGACAGGTTTCTTCACCCCTCCACTTT; cdr3_aa: CASSLEGQVSSPLHF
clone_size: -; j_call: TRBJ2-1; d_call: TRBD1; v_call: TRBV6-4; cdr3_nt: TGTGCCAGCAGCCAGGGGGCGAATAGGGATGAGCAGTTCTTC; cdr3_aa: CASSQGANRDEQFF
clone_size: -; j_call: TRBJ1-6; d_call: TRBD1; v_call: TRBV6-5; cdr3_nt: TGTGCCAGCAGGAGGGGACAGGTAGACCGTTCACCCCTCCACTTT; cdr3_aa: CASRRGQVDRSPLHF
clone_size: -; j_call: TRBJ2-3; d_call: TRBD1; v_call: TRBV18; cdr3_nt: TGTGCCAGCTCACCACCGGGACAGGGGGCGAGAGATACGCAGTATTTT; cdr3_aa: CASSPPGQGARDTQYF
clone_size: -; j_call: TRBJ2-3; d_call: -; v_call: TRBV9; cdr3_nt: TGTGCCAGCAGCAGAGGGGGGGCTTCAGATACGCAGTATTTT; cdr3_aa: CASSRGGASDTQYF
clone_size: -; j_call: TRBJ1-1; d_call: -; v_call: TRBV7-7; cdr3_nt: TGTGCCAGCAGCTTAGACAGCAACACTGAAGCTTTCTTT; cdr3_aa: CASSLDSNTEAFF
clone_size: -; j_call: TRBJ2-2; d_call: TRBD2; v_call: TRBV19; cdr3_nt: TGTGCCAGTAGTCCCGGGACTAGTTTAACCGGGGAGCTGTTTTTT; cdr3_aa: CASSPGTSLTGELFF
clone_size: once; j_call: TRBJ2-1; d_call: -; v_call: TRBV4-3; cdr3_nt: TGCGCCAGCAGCCAAGAGCCCGGGTACGAGCAGTTCTTC; cdr3_aa: CASSQEPGYEQFF
clone_size: -; j_call: TRBJ1-2; d_call: -; v_call: TRBV5-4; cdr3_nt: TGTGCCAGCAGCTTGGTCGGGGGAGGTGGCTATGGCTACACCTTC; cdr3_aa: CASSLVGGGGYGYTF
clone_size: -; j_call: TRBJ2-5; d_call: TRBD2; v_call: TRBV5-4; cdr3_nt: TGTGCCAGCAGCTTTCCTAGCGGGGGACAAGAGACCCAGTACTTC; cdr3_aa: CASSFPSGGQETQYF
clone_size: -; j_call: TRBJ2-2; d_call: TRBD2; v_call: TRBV6-1; cdr3_nt: TGTGCCAGCAGCCGGACTAGCGGGGGGGCCGGGGAGCTGTTTTTT; cdr3_aa: CASSRTSGGAGELFF
clone_size: few; j_call: TRBJ1-1; d_call: TRBD1; v_call: TRBV5-1; cdr3_nt: TGCGCCAGCAGCTCCGGGACAGGGCAGAACACTGAAGCTTTCTTT; cdr3_aa: CASSSGTGQNTEAFF
clone_size: -; j_call: TRBJ2-1; d_call: TRBD2; v_call: TRBV14; cdr3_nt: TGTGCCAGCAGACCCACTAGCGGGAATTACAATGAGCAGTTCTTC; cdr3_aa: CASRPTSGNYNEQFF
clone_size: -; j_call: TRBJ2-2; d_call: TRBD2; v_call: TRBV2; cdr3_nt: TGTGCCAGCAGTGCATCGGCGGGGGCGAACACCGGGGAGCTGTTTTTT; cdr3_aa: CASSASAGANTGELFF
clone_size: -; j_call: TRBJ2-1; d_call: -; v_call: TRBV11-2; cdr3_nt: TGTGCCAGCAGTCCCTCGGGGTACGATGAGCAGTTCTTC; cdr3_aa: CASSPSGYDEQFF
clone_size: medium-sized; j_call: TRBJ2-5; d_call: TRBD2; v_call: TRBV5-4; cdr3_nt: TGTGCCAGCAGCCGACTAGCGGGGGACCAAGAGACCCAGTACTTC; cdr3_aa: CASSRLAGDQETQYF
clone_size: few; j_call: TRBJ2-5; d_call: TRBD2; v_call: TRBV29-1; cdr3_nt: TGCAGCGTTGGAGCGGGGGCGGTGGAGACCCAGTACTTC; cdr3_aa: CSVGAGAVETQYF
clone_size: once; j_call: TRBJ1-2; d_call: -; v_call: TRBV9; cdr3_nt: TGTGCCAGCAGCACCCCCCTGGCTGGCTACACCTTC; cdr3_aa: CASSTPLAGYTF
clone_size: -; j_call: TRBJ1-1; d_call: -; v_call: TRBV7-2; cdr3_nt: TGTGCCAGCAGCTTAGAGGAGGGGAGCACTGAAGCTTTCTTT; cdr3_aa: CASSLEEGSTEAFF
clone_size: few; j_call: TRBJ2-2; d_call: -; v_call: TRBV30; cdr3_nt: TGTGCCTGGAGTGTACGGGTAGTGGAGCTGTTTTTT; cdr3_aa: CAWSVRVVELFF
clone_size: -; j_call: TRBJ1-4; d_call: -; v_call: TRBV2; cdr3_nt: TGTGCCAGCAACTTAGACAGAGAAAAACTGTTTTTT; cdr3_aa: CASNLDREKLFF
clone_size: -; j_call: TRBJ1-1; d_call: -; v_call: TRBV6-5; cdr3_nt: TGTGCCAGCAGTGCAGGACAGTCCCGAGCTTTCTTT; cdr3_aa: CASSAGQSRAFF
clone_size: medium-sized; j_call: TRBJ1-5; d_call: -; v_call: TRBV28; cdr3_nt: TGTGCCAGCAGTTTACCCCCCAGGGTTAGAAGCAATCAGCCCCAGCATTTT; cdr3_aa: CASSLPPRVRSNQPQHF
clone_size: -; j_call: TRBJ2-2; d_call: -; v_call: TRBV4-1; cdr3_nt: TGCGCCAGCAGCCAAGATGGAACAGGGCCCACCGGGGAGCTGTTTTTT; cdr3_aa: CASSQDGTGPTGELFF
clone_size: -; j_call: TRBJ2-1; d_call: TRBD2; v_call: TRBV2; cdr3_nt: TGTGCCAGCAGTGAAGTCGTAGCGGGGGAGTCATTGATCTTC; cdr3_aa: CASSEVVAGESLIF
clone_size: once; j_call: TRBJ2-7; d_call: TRBD2; v_call: TRBV10-2; cdr3_nt: TGCGCCAGCAGGCGGGGGGCAATGTACGAGCAGTACTTC; cdr3_aa: CASRRGAMYEQYF
clone_size: -; j_call: TRBJ2-7; d_call: -; v_call: TRBV2; cdr3_nt: TGTGCCATCCAGCCGACTGAGGGGCAGTACTTC; cdr3_aa: CAIQPTEGQYF
clone_size: -; j_call: TRBJ2-7; d_call: TRBD1; v_call: TRBV28; cdr3_nt: TGTGCCAGCAGTGACAGGGGCGCGTACGAGCAGTACTTC; cdr3_aa: CASSDRGAYEQYF
clone_size: -; j_call: TRBJ1-2; d_call: TRBD1; v_call: TRBV14; cdr3_nt: TGTGCCAGCAGCGAACAGGGGGCGACGTATGGCTACACCTTC; cdr3_aa: CASSEQGATYGYTF
clone_size: -; j_call: TRBJ2-5; d_call: -; v_call: TRBV7-2; cdr3_nt: TGTGCCAGCAGCTTAAGTGGTAGCAGGGGCCAAGAGACCCAGTACTTC; cdr3_aa: CASSLSGSRGQETQYF
clone_size: -; j_call: TRBJ2-7; d_call: TRBD2; v_call: TRBV7-2; cdr3_nt: TGTGCCAGCAGCCCCCGGACTAGCGTGGGGGAGCAGTACTTC; cdr3_aa: CASSPRTSVGEQYF
clone_size: -; j_call: TRBJ2-7; d_call: -; v_call: TRBV7-6; cdr3_nt: TGTGCCAGCAGCGCCCGAAAAACTAGTCTTAGCTCCTACGAGCAGTACTTC; cdr3_aa: CASSARKTSLSSYEQYF
clone_size: -; j_call: TRBJ2-1; d_call: TRBD2; v_call: TRBV19; cdr3_nt: TGTGCCACCAGCGAATGGGGGGGCTCCTACAATGAGCAGTTCTTC; cdr3_aa: CATSEWGGSYNEQFF
clone_size: -; j_call: TRBJ1-2; d_call: -; v_call: TRBV4-3; cdr3_nt: TGCGCCAGCAGCCAGTCGACGGGAGGCAGGGGCTACACCTTC; cdr3_aa: CASSQSTGGRGYTF